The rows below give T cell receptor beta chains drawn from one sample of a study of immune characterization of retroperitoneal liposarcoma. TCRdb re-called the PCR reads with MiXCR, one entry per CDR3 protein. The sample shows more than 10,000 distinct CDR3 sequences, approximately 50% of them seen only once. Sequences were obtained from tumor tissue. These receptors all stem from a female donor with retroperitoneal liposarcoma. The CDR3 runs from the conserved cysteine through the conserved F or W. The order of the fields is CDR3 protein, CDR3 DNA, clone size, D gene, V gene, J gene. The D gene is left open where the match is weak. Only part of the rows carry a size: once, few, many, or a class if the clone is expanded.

CDR3: CASSQGVFEQFF; DNA: TGTGCCAGCAGCCAAGGGGTTTTCGAGCAGTTCTTC; size: few; D: -; V: TRBV11-1; J: TRBJ2-1
CDR3: CASVQSLGTEAFF; DNA: TGTGCCAGCGTACAGTCCCTGGGCACTGAAGCTTTCTTT; size: -; D: -; V: TRBV6-1; J: TRBJ1-1
CDR3: CATSDSDTANEQYF; DNA: TGTGCCACCAGTGACTCCGACACGGCCAATGAGCAGTACTTC; size: -; D: -; V: TRBV24-1; J: TRBJ2-7
CDR3: CASTMTGFNQPQHF; DNA: TGTGCCAGCACCATGACAGGTTTCAATCAGCCCCAGCATTTT; size: once; D: -; V: TRBV7-2; J: TRBJ1-5
CDR3: CASSLAEFNEQYF; DNA: TGTGCCAGCAGCTTAGCGGAGTTCAATGAGCAGTACTTC; size: medium-sized; D: -; V: TRBV7-8; J: TRBJ2-5
CDR3: CASSERWDRVNYGYTF; DNA: TGTGCCAGCAGTGAACGGTGGGACAGGGTGAACTATGGCTACACCTTC; size: -; D: TRBD1; V: TRBV6-1; J: TRBJ1-2
CDR3: CASSSRLRGNEQYF; DNA: TGTGCCAGCAGCTCGAGGCTTCGGGGAAATGAGCAGTACTTC; size: few; D: -; V: TRBV7-6; J: TRBJ2-4
CDR3: CASSEFGTYEQYF; DNA: TGTGCCAGCAGTGAATTCGGGACCTACGAGCAGTACTTC; size: -; D: -; V: TRBV6-1; J: TRBJ2-7
CDR3: CASSSPRGRSYNEQYF; DNA: TGTGCCAGCAGTAGCCCGAGGGGACGCTCCTACAATGAGCAGTACTTC; size: many; D: -; V: TRBV27; J: TRBJ2-7
CDR3: CASSPPMQLEQFF; DNA: TGTGCCAGCAGTCCTCCGATGCAGCTCGAGCAGTTCTTC; size: few; D: -; V: TRBV6-1; J: TRBJ2-1
CDR3: CASSFTQGNNEQFF; DNA: TGTGCCAGCAGCTTTACACAGGGAAACAATGAGCAGTTCTTC; size: many; D: -; V: TRBV7-2; J: TRBJ2-1
CDR3: CASSFLRYEQYF; DNA: TGTGCCAGCAGCTTTTTACGCTACGAGCAGTACTTC; size: -; D: -; V: TRBV11-3; J: TRBJ2-7
CDR3: CAGHRGRGAYEQYF; DNA: TGTGCCGGACACAGGGGGCGGGGGGCGTACGAGCAGTACTTC; size: medium-sized; D: -; V: TRBV12-3/TRBV12-4; J: TRBJ2-7
CDR3: CASSLVLGLVDEQYF; DNA: TGTGCCAGCAGCTTAGTATTAGGACTAGTCGATGAGCAGTACTTC; size: -; D: TRBD2; V: TRBV11-2; J: TRBJ2-4
CDR3: CASSGTTYNEQFF; DNA: TGTGCCAGCAGTGGGACAACCTACAATGAGCAGTTCTTC; size: -; D: -; V: TRBV6-4; J: TRBJ2-1
CDR3: CASSPSLRGETQYF; DNA: TGTGCCAGCAGCCCGTCCCTAAGGGGAGAGACCCAGTACTTC; size: -; D: -; V: TRBV6-1; J: TRBJ2-5
CDR3: CASSPRTRHGELFF; DNA: TGTGCCAGCAGCCCAAGGACTAGACACGGGGAGCTGTTTTTT; size: -; D: TRBD2; V: TRBV11-2; J: TRBJ2-2
CDR3: CASSPGEESPLHF; DNA: TGTGCCAGCAGTCCTGGAGAGGAATCACCCCTCCACTTT; size: many; D: -; V: TRBV12-3/TRBV12-4; J: TRBJ1-6
CDR3: CASSYGEGWNTEAFF; DNA: TGTGCCAGCAGTTACGGGGAGGGATGGAACACTGAAGCTTTCTTT; size: -; D: -; V: TRBV6-6; J: TRBJ1-1
CDR3: CASSYSAGSSGANVLTF; DNA: TGTGCCAGCAGTTATTCCGCGGGTAGCTCTGGGGCCAACGTCCTGACTTTC; size: medium-sized; D: -; V: TRBV6-1; J: TRBJ2-6
CDR3: CASSLGGVSSYNEQFF; DNA: TGTGCCAGCAGTCTGGGCGGGGTTAGCTCCTACAATGAGCAGTTCTTC; size: -; D: -; V: TRBV27; J: TRBJ2-1
CDR3: CASNHGGGAETQYF; DNA: TGTGCCAGCAATCATGGCGGGGGGGCGGAGACCCAGTACTTC; size: -; D: TRBD2; V: TRBV6-6; J: TRBJ2-5
CDR3: CASSSGISGSGEQFF; DNA: TGTGCCAGCAGTTCCGGGATCTCGGGCTCCGGCGAGCAGTTCTTC; size: -; D: -; V: TRBV6-6; J: TRBJ2-1
CDR3: CASSTISSGANVLTF; DNA: TGTGCCAGCAGTACCATATCCTCTGGGGCCAACGTCCTGACTTTC; size: -; D: -; V: TRBV12-3/TRBV12-4; J: TRBJ2-6
CDR3: CASSLETQFF; DNA: TGTGCCAGCAGCTTGGAGACCCAGTTCTTC; size: -; D: -; V: TRBV7-2; J: TRBJ2-1
CDR3: CASSLGQLPTGELFF; DNA: TGTGCCAGCAGTTTAGGTCAACTACCTACCGGGGAGCTGTTTTTT; size: -; D: -; V: TRBV12-3/TRBV12-4; J: TRBJ2-2